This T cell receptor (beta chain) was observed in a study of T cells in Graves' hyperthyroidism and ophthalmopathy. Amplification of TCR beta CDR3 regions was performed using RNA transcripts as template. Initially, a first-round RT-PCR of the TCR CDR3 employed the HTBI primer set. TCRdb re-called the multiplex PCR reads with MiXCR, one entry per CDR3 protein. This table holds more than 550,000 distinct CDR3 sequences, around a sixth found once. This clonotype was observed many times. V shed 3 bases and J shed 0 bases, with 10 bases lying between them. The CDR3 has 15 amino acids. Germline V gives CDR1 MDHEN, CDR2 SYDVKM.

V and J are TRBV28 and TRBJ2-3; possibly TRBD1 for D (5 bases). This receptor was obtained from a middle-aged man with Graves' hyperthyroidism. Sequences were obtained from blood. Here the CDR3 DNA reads TGTGCCAGCAGTTTTGGGGCTGGAAGCACAGATACGCAGTATTTT. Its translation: CASSFGAGSTDTQYF.